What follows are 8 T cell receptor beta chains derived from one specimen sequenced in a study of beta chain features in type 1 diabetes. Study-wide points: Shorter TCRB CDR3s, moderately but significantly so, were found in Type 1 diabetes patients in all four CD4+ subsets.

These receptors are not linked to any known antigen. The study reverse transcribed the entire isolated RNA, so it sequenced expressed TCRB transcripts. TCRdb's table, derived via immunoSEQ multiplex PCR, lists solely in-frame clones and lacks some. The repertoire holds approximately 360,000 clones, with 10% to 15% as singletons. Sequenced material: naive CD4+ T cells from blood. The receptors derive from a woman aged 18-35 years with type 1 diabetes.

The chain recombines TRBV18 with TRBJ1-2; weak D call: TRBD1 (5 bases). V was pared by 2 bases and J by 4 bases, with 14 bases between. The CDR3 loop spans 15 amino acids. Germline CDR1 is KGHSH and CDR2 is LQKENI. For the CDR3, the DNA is TGTGCCAGCTCACCAAGGGGATGGGCCGCCTATGGCTACACCTTC. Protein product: CASSPRGWAAYGYTF.

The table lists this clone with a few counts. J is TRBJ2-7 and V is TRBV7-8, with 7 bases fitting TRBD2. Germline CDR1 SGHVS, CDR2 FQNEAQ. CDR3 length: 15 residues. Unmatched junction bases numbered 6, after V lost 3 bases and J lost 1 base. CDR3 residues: CASSFSKRGSYEQYF. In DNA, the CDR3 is TGTGCCAGCAGCTTTTCGAAGCGGGGTTCCTACGAGCAGTACTTC.

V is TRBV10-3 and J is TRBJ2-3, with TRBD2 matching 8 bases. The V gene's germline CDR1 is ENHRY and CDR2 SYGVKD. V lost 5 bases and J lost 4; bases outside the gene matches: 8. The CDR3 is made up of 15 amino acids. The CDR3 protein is CAISTPGGPSDTQYF. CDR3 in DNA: TGTGCCATCAGTACCCCGGGAGGGCCTTCAGATACGCAGTATTTT.

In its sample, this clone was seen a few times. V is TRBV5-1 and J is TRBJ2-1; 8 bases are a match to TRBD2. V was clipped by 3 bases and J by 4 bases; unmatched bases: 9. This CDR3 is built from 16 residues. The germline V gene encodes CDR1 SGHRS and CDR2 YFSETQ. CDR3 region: CASSSAGGGTYNEQFF. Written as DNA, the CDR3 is TGCGCCAGCAGCTCCGCTGGCGGGGGGACATACAATGAGCAGTTCTTC.

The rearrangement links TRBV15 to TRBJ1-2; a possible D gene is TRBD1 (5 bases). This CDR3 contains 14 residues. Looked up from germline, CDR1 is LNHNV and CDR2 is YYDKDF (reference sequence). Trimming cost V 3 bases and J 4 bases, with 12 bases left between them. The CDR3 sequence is CATSSQGSRYGYTF. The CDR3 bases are TGTGCCACCAGCAGCCAGGGCTCCCGCTATGGCTACACCTTC. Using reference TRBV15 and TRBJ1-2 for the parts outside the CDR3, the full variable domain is DAMVIQNPRYQVTQFGKPVTLSCSQTLNHNVMYWYQQKSSQAPKLLFHYYDKDFNNEADTPDNFQSRRPNTSFCFLDIRSPGLGDTAMYLCATSSQGSRYGYTFGSGTRLTVV.

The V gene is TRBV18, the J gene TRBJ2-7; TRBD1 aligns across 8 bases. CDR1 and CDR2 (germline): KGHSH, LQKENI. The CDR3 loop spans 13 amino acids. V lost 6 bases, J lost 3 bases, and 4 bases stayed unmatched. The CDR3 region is CASSRDRIYEQYF. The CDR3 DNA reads TGTGCCAGCTCGCGGGACAGGATCTACGAGCAGTACTTC.

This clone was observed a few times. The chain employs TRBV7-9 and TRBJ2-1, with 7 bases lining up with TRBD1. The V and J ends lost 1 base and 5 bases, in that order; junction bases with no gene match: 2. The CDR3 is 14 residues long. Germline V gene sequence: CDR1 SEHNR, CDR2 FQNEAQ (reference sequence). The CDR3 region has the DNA TGTGCCAGCAGCTTAGACAGGGGTCACAATGAGCAGTTCTTC. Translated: CASSLDRGHNEQFF.

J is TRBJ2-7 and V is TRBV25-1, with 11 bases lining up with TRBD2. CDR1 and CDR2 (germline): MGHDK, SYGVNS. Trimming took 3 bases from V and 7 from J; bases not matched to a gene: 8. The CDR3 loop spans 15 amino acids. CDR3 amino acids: CASSDLTSGMREQYF. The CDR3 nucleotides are TGTGCCAGCAGTGACCTGACTAGCGGGATGCGAGAGCAGTACTTC.